One sample yielded the 4 T cell receptor beta chains listed below, sequenced in a study of shared clonotypes between healthy human individuals (dated by TCRdb to 2019 to 2021). The library was produced with the immunoSEQ multiplex PCR assay. The clones in this table, taken by TCRdb from immuneACCESS, are in-frame only. Not every clone is retained; where verified, under half of the shortfall comes from an unresolved V gene, and the cause of the rest is unknown. This sample comprises about 1.5 million clones, approximately 96% of them detected only once. 0.95% to 1.5% of the sample goes to the ten largest clones. The specimen was naive CD4+ T cells sorted from blood. The cell subset or site label here, explained by the study, means: CD45RA+ positively selected. The receptors shown here come from a man aged 25-45 years in good health.

The gene calls are TRBV18 and TRBJ2-3, with D unclear. Germline assignment: CDR1 KGHSH and CDR2 LQKENI. CDR3 length equals 15 residues. The V gene lost 0 bases and the J gene lost 2 bases, with 9 bases spanning the gap. The CDR3 spells CASSPPSGTTDTQYF. As DNA, the CDR3 is TGTGCCAGCTCACCACCGTCCGGCACCACAGATACGCAGTATTTT.

The genes are TRBV10-3 and TRBJ2-1; 10 positions match TRBD2. V lost 7 bases to trimming and J lost 5 bases; unmatched junction nucleotides: 2. Germline values: CDR1 ENHRY, CDR2 SYGVKD. This CDR3 has 13 residues. CDR3: CAIKAGGHNEQFF. In DNA, the CDR3 is TGTGCCATCAAAGCGGGAGGGCACAATGAGCAGTTCTTC.

The rearrangement uses TRBV11-2 and TRBJ2-1; D unclear. Germline CDR1 SGHAT, CDR2 FQNNGV. The V end lost 5 bases, the J end lost 5 bases, and 10 bases lay between the germline ends. The CDR3 has 13 residues. CDR3 in DNA: TGTGCCAGCAGCCCCGGAGCCCACAATGAGCAGTTCTTC. It translates to CASSPGAHNEQFF.

The chain uses TRBV11-2 and TRBJ1-1; D unclear. Trimming took 0 bases from V and 4 from J, leaving 9 bases between them. CDR1 and CDR2 from the germline V gene are SGHAT and FQNNGV. CDR3 size: 14 residues. CDR3 nucleotides: TGTGCCAGCAGCTTAGACAGGTTAAGCACTGAAGCTTTCTTT. Its protein is CASSLDRLSTEAFF.